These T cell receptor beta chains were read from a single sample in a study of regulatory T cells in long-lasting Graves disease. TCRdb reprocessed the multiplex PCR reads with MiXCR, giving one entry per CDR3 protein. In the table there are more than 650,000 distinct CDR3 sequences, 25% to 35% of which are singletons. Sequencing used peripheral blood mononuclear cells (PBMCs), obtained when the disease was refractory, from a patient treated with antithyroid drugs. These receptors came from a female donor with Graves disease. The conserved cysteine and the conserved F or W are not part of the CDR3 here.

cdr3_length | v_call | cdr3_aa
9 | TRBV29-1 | SVYGQDGYT
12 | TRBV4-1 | ASSQDLVAYEQY
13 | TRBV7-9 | ASSQRPDRGIGYT
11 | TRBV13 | ASSFTGRGGYT
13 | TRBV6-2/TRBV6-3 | ASSGHLLGSTEAF
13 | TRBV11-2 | ASSPRTGRRETQY
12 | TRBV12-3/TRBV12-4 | ASSLAFSNQPQH
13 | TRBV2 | ASSERSAVGYEQY
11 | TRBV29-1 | SAGTGASYEQY
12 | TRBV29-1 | SGLLTDGSYEQY
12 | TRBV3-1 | ASSLFNVNTEAF
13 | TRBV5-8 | ASSSPGQGAEKLF
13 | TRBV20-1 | SAVVGATSNQPQH
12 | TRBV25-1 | ASSAGQGVYEQY
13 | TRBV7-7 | ASSTRHGSGETQY
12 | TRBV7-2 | ASSLVVDRETQY
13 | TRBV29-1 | SVEKARGLVTEAF
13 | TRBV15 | ATSRDFGRGREQY
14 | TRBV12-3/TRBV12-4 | ASSLTRPGQVNEQY
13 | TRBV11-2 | ASRSSSSYNSPLH
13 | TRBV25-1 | ASSPTGSRATEAF
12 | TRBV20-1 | SAIEGAKMTEAF
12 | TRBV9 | ASSVEGSSYEQY
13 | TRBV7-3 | ASSQGPIPSYEQY
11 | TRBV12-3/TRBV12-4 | ASSYRDGNTIY
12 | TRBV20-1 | SAPNRVLNQPQH
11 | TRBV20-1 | SAHSGDPYEQY
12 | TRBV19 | ASAWGYEATEAF
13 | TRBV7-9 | ASSAGLADQETQY
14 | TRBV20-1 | SATPRGTGLSYEQY
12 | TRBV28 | ASRPGQDNSPLH
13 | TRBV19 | ASSILDSLPTEAF
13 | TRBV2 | ASSDGGIKENEAF
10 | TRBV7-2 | ASSPLRTEAF
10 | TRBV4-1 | ASSRPRGGYT